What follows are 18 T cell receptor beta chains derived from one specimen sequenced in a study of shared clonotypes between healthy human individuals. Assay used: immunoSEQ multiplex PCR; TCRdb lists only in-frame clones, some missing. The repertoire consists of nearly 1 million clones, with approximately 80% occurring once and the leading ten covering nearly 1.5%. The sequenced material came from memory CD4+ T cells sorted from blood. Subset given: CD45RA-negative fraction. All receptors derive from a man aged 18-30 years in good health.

CDR3 DNA sequence: TGTGCCAGCAACTCTCGACAGGGAGCGTACGAGCAGTACTTC. Translation gives CASNSRQGAYEQYF. This chain links TRBV6-5 with TRBJ2-7; 7 bases map to TRBD1. The CDR3 runs to 14 residues. The germline CDR1 and CDR2 sequences are MNHEY and SVGAGI. Trimming took 7 bases from V and 4 from J; bases not matched to a gene: 10.

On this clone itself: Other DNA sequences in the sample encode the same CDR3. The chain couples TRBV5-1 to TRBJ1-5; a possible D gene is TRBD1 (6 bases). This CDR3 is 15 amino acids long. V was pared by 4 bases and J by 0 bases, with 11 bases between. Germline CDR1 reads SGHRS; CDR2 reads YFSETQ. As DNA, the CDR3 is TGCGCCAGCAGCCCGGAGGGGGGTAGCAATCAGCCCCAGCATTTT. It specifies CASSPEGGSNQPQHF.

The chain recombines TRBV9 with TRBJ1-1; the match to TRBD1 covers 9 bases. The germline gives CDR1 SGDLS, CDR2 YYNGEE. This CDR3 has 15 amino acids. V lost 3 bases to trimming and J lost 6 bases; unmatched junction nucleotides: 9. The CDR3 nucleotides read TGTGCCAGCAGCGCCCACAGGGGGCAGGTGTCTGAAGCTTTCTTT. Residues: CASSAHRGQVSEAFF.

DNA of the CDR3: TGTGCCAGCAGCTTGTCCTCCGGGACAGGGGTGTACTCACCCCTCCACTTT. As protein: CASSLSSGTGVYSPLHF. The chain couples TRBV5-4 to TRBJ1-6; 10 nucleotides agree with TRBD1. The CDR3 consists of 17 residues. Unmatched junction bases numbered 11, after V lost 1 base and J lost 10 bases. Germline-derived CDR1 and CDR2 are SGHNT and YYREEE (reference sequence).

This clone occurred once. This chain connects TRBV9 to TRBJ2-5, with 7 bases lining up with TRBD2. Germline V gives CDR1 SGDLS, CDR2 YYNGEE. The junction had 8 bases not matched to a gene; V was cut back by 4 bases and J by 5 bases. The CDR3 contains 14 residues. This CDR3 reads CASSPLGGRETQYF. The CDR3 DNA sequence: TGTGCCAGCAGCCCCCTGGGAGGGCGGGAGACCCAGTACTTC.

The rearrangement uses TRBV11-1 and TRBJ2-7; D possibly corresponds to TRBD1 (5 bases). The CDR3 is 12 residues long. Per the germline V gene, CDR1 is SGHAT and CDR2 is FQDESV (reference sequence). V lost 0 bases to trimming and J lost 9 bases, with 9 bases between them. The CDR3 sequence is CASSLATGPQYF. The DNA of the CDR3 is TGTGCCAGCAGCTTAGCTACAGGACCGCAGTACTTC.

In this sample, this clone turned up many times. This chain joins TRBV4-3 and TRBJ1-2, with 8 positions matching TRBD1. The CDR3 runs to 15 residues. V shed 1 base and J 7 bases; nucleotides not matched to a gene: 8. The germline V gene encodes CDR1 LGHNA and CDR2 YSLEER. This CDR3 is CASSQVRQGASGYTF. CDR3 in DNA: TGCGCCAGCAGCCAAGTGAGGCAGGGGGCAAGTGGCTACACCTTC.

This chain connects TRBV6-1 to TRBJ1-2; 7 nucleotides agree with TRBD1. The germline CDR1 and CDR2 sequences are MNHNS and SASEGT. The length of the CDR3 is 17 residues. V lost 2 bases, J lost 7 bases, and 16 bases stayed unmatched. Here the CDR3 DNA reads TGTGCCAGCAGTGAAAGCCTGTCAGGGGGATCTATTAGTGGCTACACCTTC. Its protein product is CASSESLSGGSISGYTF.

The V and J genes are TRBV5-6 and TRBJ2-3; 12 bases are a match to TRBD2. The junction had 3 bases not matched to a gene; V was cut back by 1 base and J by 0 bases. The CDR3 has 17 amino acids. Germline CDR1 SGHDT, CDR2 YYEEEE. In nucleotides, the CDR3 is TGTGCCAGCAGCTTGCGGACTAGCGGGATCAGCACAGATACGCAGTATTTT. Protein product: CASSLRTSGISTDTQYF.

The CDR3 DNA follows: TGTGCCAGCTCACCGGGCCAGGCCTCTTCACCCCTCCACTTT. Protein sequence: CASSPGQASSPLHF. The chain couples TRBV18 to TRBJ1-6; D is ambiguous. Trimming left V 3 bases short and J 9 bases short, with 12 bases between. Germline V lookup: CDR1 KGHSH, CDR2 LQKENI. The CDR3 is 14 residues long.

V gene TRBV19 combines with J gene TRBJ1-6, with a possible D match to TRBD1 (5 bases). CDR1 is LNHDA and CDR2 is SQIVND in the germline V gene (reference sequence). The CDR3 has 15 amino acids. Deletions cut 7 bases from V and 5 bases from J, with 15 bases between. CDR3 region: CASKDTSLHNSPLHF. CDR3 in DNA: TGTGCCAGTAAGGACACCAGCCTCCATAATTCACCCCTCCACTTT.

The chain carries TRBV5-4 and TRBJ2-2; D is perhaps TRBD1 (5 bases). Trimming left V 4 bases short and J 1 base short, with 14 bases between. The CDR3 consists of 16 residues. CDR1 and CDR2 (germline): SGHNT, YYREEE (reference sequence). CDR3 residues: CASSLPRGRNTGELFF. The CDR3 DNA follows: TGTGCCAGCAGCCTACCAAGGGGTAGGAACACCGGGGAGCTGTTTTTT. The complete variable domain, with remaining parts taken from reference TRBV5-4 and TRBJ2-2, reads ETGVTQSPTHLIKTRGQQVTLRCSSQSGHNTVSWYQQALGQGPQFIFQYYREEENGRGNFPPRFSGLQFPNYSSELNVNALELDDSALYLCASSLPRGRNTGELFFGEGSRLTVL.

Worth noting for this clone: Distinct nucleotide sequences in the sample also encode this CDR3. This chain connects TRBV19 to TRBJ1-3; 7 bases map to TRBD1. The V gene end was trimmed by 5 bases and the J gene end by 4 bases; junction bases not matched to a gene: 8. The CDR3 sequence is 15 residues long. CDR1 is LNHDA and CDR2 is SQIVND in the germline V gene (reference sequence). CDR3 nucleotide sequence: TGTGCCAGTAGTCCCACAGGGGTAAAAGGAAACACCATATATTTT. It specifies CASSPTGVKGNTIYF.

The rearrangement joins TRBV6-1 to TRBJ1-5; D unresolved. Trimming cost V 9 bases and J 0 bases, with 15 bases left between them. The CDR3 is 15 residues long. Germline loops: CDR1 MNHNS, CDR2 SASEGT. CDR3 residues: CASWNRQHSNQPQHF. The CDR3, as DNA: TGTGCCAGTTGGAATCGGCAGCATAGCAATCAGCCCCAGCATTTT.

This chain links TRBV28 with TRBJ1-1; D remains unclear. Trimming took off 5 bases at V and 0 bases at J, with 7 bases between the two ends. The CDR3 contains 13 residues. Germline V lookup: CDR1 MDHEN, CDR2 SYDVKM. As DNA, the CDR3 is TGTGCCAGCAGTACCTTCATGAACACTGAAGCTTTCTTT. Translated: CASSTFMNTEAFF.

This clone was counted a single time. CDR3 residues: CASSQGHQTSPLYGYTF. The CDR3 nucleotides are TGCGCCAGCAGTCAAGGACATCAAACCTCCCCCCTTTATGGCTACACCTTC. This chain uses TRBV23-1 with TRBJ1-2, with D tentatively TRBD1 (5 bases). TRBV23-1 is recorded as an ORF, its role being uncertain. CDR3 length: 17 amino acids. Trimming took 2 bases from V and 5 from J, leaving 21 bases between them.

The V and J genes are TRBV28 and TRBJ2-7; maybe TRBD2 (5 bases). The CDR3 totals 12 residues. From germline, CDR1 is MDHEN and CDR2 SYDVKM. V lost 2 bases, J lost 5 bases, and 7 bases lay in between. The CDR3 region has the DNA TGTGCCAGCAGTTTAGTGGGAGACGAGCAGTACTTC. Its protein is CASSLVGDEQYF.

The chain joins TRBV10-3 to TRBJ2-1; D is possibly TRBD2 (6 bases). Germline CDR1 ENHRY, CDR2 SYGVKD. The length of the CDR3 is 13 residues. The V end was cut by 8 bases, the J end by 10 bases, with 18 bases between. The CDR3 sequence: CAISSRDSQEQFF. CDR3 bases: TGTGCCATCTCGAGCCGGGACTCACAAGAGCAGTTCTTC.